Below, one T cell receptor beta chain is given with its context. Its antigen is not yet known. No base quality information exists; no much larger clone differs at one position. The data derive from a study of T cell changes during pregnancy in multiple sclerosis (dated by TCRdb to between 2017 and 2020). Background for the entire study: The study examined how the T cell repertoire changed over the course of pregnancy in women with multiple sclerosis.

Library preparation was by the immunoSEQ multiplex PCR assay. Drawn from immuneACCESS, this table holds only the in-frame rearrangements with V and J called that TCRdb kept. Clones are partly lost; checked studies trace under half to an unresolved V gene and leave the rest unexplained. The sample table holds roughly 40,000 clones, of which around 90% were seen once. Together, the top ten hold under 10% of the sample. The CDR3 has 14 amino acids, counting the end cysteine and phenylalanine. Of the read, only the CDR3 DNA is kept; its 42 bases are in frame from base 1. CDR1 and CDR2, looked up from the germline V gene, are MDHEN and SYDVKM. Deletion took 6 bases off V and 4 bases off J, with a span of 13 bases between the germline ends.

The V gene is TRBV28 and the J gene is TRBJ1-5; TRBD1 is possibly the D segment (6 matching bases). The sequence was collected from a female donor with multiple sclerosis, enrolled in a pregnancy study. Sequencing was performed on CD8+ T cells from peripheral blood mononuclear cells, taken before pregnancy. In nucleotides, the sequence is TGTGCCAGCAGCTCGACAGGTACAAATCAGCCCCAGCATTTT. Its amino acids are CASSSTGTNQPQHF.